The following is a T cell receptor beta chain sequence with its context. No cognate antigen has been identified for it. Base qualities are not at hand, and no much larger clone is one base apart. Patients with autoimmune disease history or receiving systemic immunosuppression were excluded from the trial. In every dose cohort, peripheral blood was drawn for TCR sequencing at baseline, cycle 4 day 1, and cycle 7 day 1. Samples were obtained from an open-label, multicenter, first-in-human phase I dose-escalation trial of ivuxolimab. The trial enrolled adults with locally advanced or metastatic head and neck squamous cell, hepatocellular, melanoma or renal cell carcinoma. Before TCR sequencing, CD4+ T cells and CD8+ T cells were sorted from peripheral blood as separate populations. The data derive from a study of OX40 agonist ivuxolimab in advanced cancers. With regard to the full study: The costimulatory receptor OX40 (CD134) was targeted by ivuxolimab, a fully human IgG2 agonistic monoclonal antibody. The dose-escalation cohort was about 83% male with a mean age of around 62 years, ranging from 23 to 79. Of the 50 to 55 patients in dose escalation, about 20 had hepatocellular carcinoma, about 15 had melanoma, 9 had renal cell carcinoma and 9 had head and neck cancer. Three dose-escalation patients achieved partial responses, one with hepatocellular carcinoma and two with cutaneous melanoma. The point of sequencing TCRbeta in the periphery was to test whether ivuxolimab changed TCR sequence diversity and drove clonal T-cell expansion. Prior anti-PD-1, anti-PD-L1 or anti-CTLA-4 therapy was permitted, and checkpoint inhibitors had been received by under 50% of dose-escalation patients. The paper reports the monotherapy dose-escalation portion (N of about 47 patients) of the phase I ivuxolimab trial. Intravenous ivuxolimab was administered to patients every 2 weeks at six dose levels: 0.01, 0.1, 0.3, 1.5, 3 and 10 mg/kg.

Its CDR3 holds 17 amino acids, cysteine through phenylalanine. Of the read, only the CDR3 DNA is kept; its 51 bases are in frame from base 1. V was cut back by 0 bases and J by 8 bases, leaving a gap of 21 bases between them. The germline V gene supplies CDR1 MNHNS and CDR2 SASEGT. To sequence the TCRbeta CDR3 region, genomic DNA was isolated from the sorted cells. The immunoSEQ Assay was used to sequence the TCRbeta CDR3 regions. Held by TCRdb, this immuneACCESS table contains in-frame sequences only and omits some clones. Under half of the omission traces to an unresolved V gene where checked; the cause of the rest is unknown. This sample gives some 80,000 clones in total; under 90% of them show up just once. The ten largest clonotypes hold around 2.5% of the sample. The study at large found these results: At doses from 0.1 to 3.0 mg/kg, clonal expansion was seen in both CD4+ and CD8+ blood T cells between baseline and week 6. The antigen specificity of the peripheral T cells that underwent clonal expansion was not determined. Low levels of normalized T-cell clonal expansion were also seen in some nonresponding patients. After ivuxolimab, expanded clones were on average more numerous among CD8+ T cells than among CD4+ T cells. Partial responders in the 0.1-3.0 mg/kg groups had among the lowest normalized peripheral clonal expansion, especially among CD8+ T cells.

The sequencing here drew on CD4+ or CD8+ T cells sorted from blood, taken in a trial of the OX40 agonist ivuxolimab. The V and J segments used are TRBV6-1 and TRBJ2-3, with TRBD2 as a weak D call on 6 bases. This clonotype originated in an adult with an advanced solid tumor such as melanoma, head and neck, liver or kidney cancer. The encoded CDR3 is CASSEAPPGTIGGTQYF. The DNA sequence is as follows: TGTGCCAGCAGTGAAGCCCCCCCCGGGACGATCGGGGGTACGCAGTATTTT.